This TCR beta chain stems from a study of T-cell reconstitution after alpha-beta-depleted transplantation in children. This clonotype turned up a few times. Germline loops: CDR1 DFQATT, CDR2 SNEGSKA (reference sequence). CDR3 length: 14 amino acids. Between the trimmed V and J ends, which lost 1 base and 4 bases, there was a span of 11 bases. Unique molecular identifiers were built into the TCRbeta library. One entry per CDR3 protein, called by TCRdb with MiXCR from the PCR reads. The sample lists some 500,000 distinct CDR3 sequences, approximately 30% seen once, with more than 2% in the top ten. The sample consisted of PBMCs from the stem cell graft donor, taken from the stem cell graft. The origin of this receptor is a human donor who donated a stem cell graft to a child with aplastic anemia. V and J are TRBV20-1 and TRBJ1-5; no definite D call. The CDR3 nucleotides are TGCAGTGCTAGAGGACACCTGGGGAATCAGCCCCAGCATTTT. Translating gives CSARGHLGNQPQHF.